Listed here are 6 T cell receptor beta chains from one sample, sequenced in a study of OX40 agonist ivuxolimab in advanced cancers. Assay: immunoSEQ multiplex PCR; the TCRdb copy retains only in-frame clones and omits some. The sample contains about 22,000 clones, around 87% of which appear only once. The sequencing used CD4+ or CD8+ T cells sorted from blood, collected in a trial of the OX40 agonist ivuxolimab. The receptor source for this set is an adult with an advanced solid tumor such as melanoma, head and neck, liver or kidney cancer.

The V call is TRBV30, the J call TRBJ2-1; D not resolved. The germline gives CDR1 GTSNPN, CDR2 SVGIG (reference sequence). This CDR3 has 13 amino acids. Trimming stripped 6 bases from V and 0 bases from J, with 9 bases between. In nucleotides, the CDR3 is TGTGCCTGTACCCGGAGCTCCTACAATGAGCAGTTCTTC. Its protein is CACTRSSYNEQFF.

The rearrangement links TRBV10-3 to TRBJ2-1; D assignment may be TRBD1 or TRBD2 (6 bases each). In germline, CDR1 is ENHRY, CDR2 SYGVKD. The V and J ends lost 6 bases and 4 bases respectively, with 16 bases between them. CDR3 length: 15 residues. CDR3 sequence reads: CAIRGGQGQYNEQFF. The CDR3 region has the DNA TGTGCCATCAGGGGGGGCCAGGGCCAATACAATGAGCAGTTCTTC.

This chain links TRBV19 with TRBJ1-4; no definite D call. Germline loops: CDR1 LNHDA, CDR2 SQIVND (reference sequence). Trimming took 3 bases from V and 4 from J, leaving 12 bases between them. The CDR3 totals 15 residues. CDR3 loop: CASSISGGGNEKLFF. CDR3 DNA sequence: TGTGCCAGTAGTATTTCGGGAGGTGGTAATGAAAAACTGTTTTTT. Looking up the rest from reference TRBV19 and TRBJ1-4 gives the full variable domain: DGGITQSPKYLFRKEGQNVTLSCEQNLNHDAMYWYRQDPGQGLRLIYYSQIVNDFQKGDIAEGYSVSREKKESFPLTVTSAQKNPTAFYLCASSISGGGNEKLFFGSGTQLSVL.

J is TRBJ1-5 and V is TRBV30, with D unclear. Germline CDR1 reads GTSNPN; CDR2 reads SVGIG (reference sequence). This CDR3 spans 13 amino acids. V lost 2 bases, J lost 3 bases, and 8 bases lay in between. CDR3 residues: CAWSSTYNQPQHF. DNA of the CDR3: TGTGCCTGGAGTAGCACCTACAATCAGCCCCAGCATTTT.

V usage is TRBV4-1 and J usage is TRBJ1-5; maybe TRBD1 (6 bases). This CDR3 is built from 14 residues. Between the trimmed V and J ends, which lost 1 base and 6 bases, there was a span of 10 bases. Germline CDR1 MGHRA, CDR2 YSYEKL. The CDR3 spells CASSQGRGGQPQHF. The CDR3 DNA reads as TGCGCCAGCAGCCAAGGGAGGGGGGGTCAGCCCCAGCATTTT.

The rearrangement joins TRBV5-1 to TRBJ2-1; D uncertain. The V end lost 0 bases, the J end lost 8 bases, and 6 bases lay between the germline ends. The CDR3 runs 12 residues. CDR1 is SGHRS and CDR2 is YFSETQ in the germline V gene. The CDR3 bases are TGCGCCAGCAGCTTGGGAGCCGATGAGCAGTTCTTC. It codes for CASSLGADEQFF.